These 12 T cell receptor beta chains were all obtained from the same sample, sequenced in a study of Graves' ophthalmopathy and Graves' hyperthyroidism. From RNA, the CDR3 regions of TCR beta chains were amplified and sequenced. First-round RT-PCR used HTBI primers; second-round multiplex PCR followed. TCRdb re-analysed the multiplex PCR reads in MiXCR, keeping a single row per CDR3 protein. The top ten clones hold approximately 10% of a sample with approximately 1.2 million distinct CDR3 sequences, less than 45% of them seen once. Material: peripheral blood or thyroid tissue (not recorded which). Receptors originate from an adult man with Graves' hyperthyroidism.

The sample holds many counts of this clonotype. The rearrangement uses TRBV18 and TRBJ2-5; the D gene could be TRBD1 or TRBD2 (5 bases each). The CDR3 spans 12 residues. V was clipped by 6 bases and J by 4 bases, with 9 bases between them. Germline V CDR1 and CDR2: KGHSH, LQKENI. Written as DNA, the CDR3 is TGTGCCAGCTCCCCCGGGACAGAGACCCAGTACTTC. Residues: CASSPGTETQYF.

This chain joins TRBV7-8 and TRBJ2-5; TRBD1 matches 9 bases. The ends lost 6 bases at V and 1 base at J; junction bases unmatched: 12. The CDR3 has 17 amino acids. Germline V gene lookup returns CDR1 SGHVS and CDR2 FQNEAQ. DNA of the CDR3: TGTGCCAGCAGGTCTGGGACAGGGATTAGCCGCCAAGAGACCCAGTACTTC. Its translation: CASRSGTGISRQETQYF.

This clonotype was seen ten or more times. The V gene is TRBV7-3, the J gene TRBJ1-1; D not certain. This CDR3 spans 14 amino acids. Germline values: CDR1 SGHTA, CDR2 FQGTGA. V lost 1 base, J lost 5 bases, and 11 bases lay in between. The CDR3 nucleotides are TGTGCCAGCAGCTTAAACCCTGGTGTGACTGAAGCTTTCTTT. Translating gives CASSLNPGVTEAFF.

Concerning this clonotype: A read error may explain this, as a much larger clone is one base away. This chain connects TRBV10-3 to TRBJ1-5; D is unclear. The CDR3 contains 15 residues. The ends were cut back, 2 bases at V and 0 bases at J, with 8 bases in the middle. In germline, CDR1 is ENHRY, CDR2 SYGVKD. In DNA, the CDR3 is TGTGCCATCAGTGAGGCACAGCTTAGCAATCAGCCCCAGCATTTT. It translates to CAISEAQLSNQPQHF.

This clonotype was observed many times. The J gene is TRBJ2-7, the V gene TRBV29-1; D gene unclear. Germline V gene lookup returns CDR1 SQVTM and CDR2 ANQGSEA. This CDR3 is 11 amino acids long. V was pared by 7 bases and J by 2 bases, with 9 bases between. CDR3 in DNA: TGCAGCGGCATTGCGGCCTACGAGCAGTACTTC. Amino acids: CSGIAAYEQYF.

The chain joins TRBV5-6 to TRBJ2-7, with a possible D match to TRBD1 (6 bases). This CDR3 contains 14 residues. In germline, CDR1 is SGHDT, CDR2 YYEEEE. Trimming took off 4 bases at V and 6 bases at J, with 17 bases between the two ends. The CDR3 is CASSGGAYRAEQYF. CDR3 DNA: TGTGCCAGCAGCGGCGGCGCATACAGGGCCGAGCAGTACTTC.

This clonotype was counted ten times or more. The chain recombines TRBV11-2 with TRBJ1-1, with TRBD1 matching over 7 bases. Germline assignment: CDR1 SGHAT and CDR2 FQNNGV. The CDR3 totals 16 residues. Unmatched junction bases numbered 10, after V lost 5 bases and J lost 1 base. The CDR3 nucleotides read TGTGCCAGCAGCCTTTGGTACGGGACAGCGAACACTGAAGCTTTCTTT. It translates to CASSLWYGTANTEAFF.

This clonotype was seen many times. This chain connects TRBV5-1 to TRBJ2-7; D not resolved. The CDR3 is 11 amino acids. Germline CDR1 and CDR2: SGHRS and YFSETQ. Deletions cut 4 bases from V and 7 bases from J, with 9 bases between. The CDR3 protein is CASSIGMEQYF. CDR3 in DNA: TGCGCCAGCAGCATTGGGATGGAGCAGTACTTC.

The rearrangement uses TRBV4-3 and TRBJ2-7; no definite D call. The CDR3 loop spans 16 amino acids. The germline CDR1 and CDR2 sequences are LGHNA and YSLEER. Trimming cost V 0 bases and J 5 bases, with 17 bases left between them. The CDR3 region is CASSQDPGRLSDEQYF. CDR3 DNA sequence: TGCGCCAGCAGCCAAGATCCGGGCAGGCTGAGCGACGAGCAGTACTTC.

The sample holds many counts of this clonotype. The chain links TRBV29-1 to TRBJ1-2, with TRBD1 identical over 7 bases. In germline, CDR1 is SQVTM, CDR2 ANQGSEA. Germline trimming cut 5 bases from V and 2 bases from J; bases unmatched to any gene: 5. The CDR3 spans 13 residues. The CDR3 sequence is CSVNGRGNYGYTF. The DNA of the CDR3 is TGCAGCGTTAATGGCAGGGGGAACTATGGCTACACCTTC.

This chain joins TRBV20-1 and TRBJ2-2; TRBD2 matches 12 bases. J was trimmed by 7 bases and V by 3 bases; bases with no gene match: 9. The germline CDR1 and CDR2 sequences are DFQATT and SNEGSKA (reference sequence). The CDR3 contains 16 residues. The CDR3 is CSASRGLAGEDGELFF. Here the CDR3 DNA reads TGCAGTGCTAGTAGGGGACTAGCGGGCGAAGACGGGGAGCTGTTTTTT.

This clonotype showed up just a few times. As DNA, the CDR3 is TGCAGTGCAGATCCGGTAGGGGGGGACCTCAACTACGAGCAGTACTTC. It translates to CSADPVGGDLNYEQYF. The rearrangement uses TRBV20-1 and TRBJ2-7, with a possible D match to TRBD2 (7 bases). Looked up from germline, CDR1 is DFQATT and CDR2 is SNEGSKA (reference sequence). The CDR3 contains 16 residues. V lost 6 bases, J lost 3 bases, and 24 bases lay in between.